These 31 T cell receptor beta chains share one sample of origin, sequenced in a study of T cells after yellow fever vaccination (dated by TCRdb to the late 2010s). Library prep was done by 5' RACE. The run used an Illumina NovaSeq 6000. The public reads were reanalyzed by TCRdb: fastp trimming at Q25, MiXCR alignment, in-frame beta chains only. Rows are unified per CDR3 protein, each entry keeping the most common DNA and genes. The sample table shows hundreds of thousands of distinct CDR3 sequences, and about 3.5% are seen once. The ten largest make up 20% to 25% of the sample. The meaning of the sample's treatment or condition label: live attenuated yellow fever vaccine strain. Material: PBMCs, obtained on the day of the yellow fever booster vaccination. Receptors originate from a man aged 18 to 35 who received the YFV17D yellow fever vaccine.

The chain links TRBV7-2 to TRBJ1-6; D gene uncertain. V lost 1 base, J lost 10 bases, and 5 bases lay in between. The CDR3 is made up of 12 amino acids. Germline V gene lookup returns CDR1 SGHTA and CDR2 FQGNSA. The CDR3 sequence: CASSLERSPLHF. The DNA for the CDR3 is TGTGCCAGCAGCTTAGAGAGGTCACCCCTCCACTTT.

This clonotype was counted many times. The J gene is TRBJ2-5, the V gene TRBV2; unclear D gene. Per germline, CDR1 SNHLY and CDR2 FYNNEI. CDR3 length: 12 residues. Trimming took 1 base from V and 2 from J, leaving 2 bases between them. This CDR3 is CASSEGQETQYF. The CDR3 region has the DNA TGTGCCAGCAGTGAAGGGCAAGAGACCCAGTACTTC.

This clonotype was observed a handful of times. The V call is TRBV9, the J call TRBJ1-2; D possibly corresponds to TRBD1 (6 bases). Germline assignment: CDR1 SGDLS and CDR2 YYNGEE. Deletions cut 0 bases from V and 6 bases from J, with 15 bases between. This CDR3 region has 15 residues. CDR3 coding DNA: TGTGCCAGCAGCGTAGTGGACAGCCCATCTCATGGCTACACCTTC. Translating gives CASSVVDSPSHGYTF.

This chain uses TRBV7-2 with TRBJ1-5, with D unresolved. CDR1 is SGHTA, CDR2 FQGNSA, per germline. This CDR3 is 15 amino acids long. V lost 3 bases and J lost 1, with 10 bases in between. The CDR3 reads CASSFEGSSNQPQHF. The CDR3 nucleotides are TGTGCCAGCAGCTTTGAGGGCAGCAGCAATCAGCCCCAGCATTTT.

In its sample, this clonotype was seen a few times. The rearrangement uses TRBV20-1 and TRBJ2-3; 9 nucleotides agree with TRBD2. The CDR3 loop spans 17 amino acids. Trimming took 0 bases from V and 0 from J; bases not matched to a gene: 7. The germline gives CDR1 DFQATT, CDR2 SNEGSKA (reference sequence). The CDR3 DNA sequence: TGCAGTGCTAGAGATACTAGGCGGGGGGGGAGCACAGATACGCAGTATTTT. Protein: CSARDTRRGGSTDTQYF.

This clonotype was counted at least ten times. This sequence joins TRBV4-3 and TRBJ2-6; D tentatively reads TRBD1 or TRBD2 (5 bases each). CDR3 length: 17 amino acids. CDR1 LGHNA and CDR2 YSLEER come from the germline V gene. V was clipped by 4 bases and J by 2 bases, with 15 bases between them. CDR3: CASSPRFGGTGANVLTF. Written as DNA, the CDR3 is TGCGCCAGCAGCCCACGTTTTGGGGGAACTGGGGCCAACGTCCTGACTTTC.

This clonotype was counted at least ten times. V gene TRBV4-2 combines with J gene TRBJ2-1; 7 bases fit TRBD2. V was pared by 1 base and J by 8 bases, with 8 bases of the junction left unmatched. The CDR3 contains 15 residues. In germline, CDR1 is LGHNA, CDR2 YNFKEQ. Here the CDR3 DNA reads TGTGCCAGCAGCCAAGTGGTGACGGGGGGTGATGAGCAGTTCTTC. It yields the protein CASSQVVTGGDEQFF.

There are many counts of this clonotype. V and J are TRBV7-2 and TRBJ2-5, with D perhaps given as TRBD1 or TRBD2 (6 bases each). Trimming shortened V by 3 bases and J by 4 bases, and 15 bases separated the two germline ends. This CDR3 has 15 residues. Germline V gene data show CDR1 as SGHTA and CDR2 as FQGNSA. The CDR3 DNA sequence: TGTGCCAGCAGCTTGATTCTGGGGGGCGGAGAGACCCAGTACTTC. Protein: CASSLILGGGETQYF.

V usage is TRBV20-1 and J usage is TRBJ1-6; D may be TRBD1 (6 bases). The CDR3 sequence is 12 residues long. The germline V gene encodes CDR1 DFQATT and CDR2 SNEGSKA (reference sequence). V lost 5 bases and J lost 6, with 8 bases in between. The CDR3, as DNA: TGCAGTGCTGGACAGAGTAATTCACCCCTCCACTTT. Amino acid sequence: CSAGQSNSPLHF.

V and J are TRBV25-1 and TRBJ2-7; D ambiguous. The CDR3 is made up of 14 amino acids. CDR1 is MGHDK and CDR2 is SYGVNS in the germline V gene. V was clipped by 2 bases and J by 2 bases, with 10 bases between them. CDR3 bases: TGTGCCAGCAGTGAAAGGAACACCGCCTACGAGCAGTACTTC. Translating it yields CASSERNTAYEQYF.

J is TRBJ2-5 and V is TRBV6-6; D ambiguous. Trimming pared 3 bases from V and 3 bases from J, leaving 14 bases between. The CDR3 is 15 amino acids. The germline V gene encodes CDR1 MNHNY and CDR2 SVGAGI (reference sequence). The CDR3 region is CASSYPLASKETQYF. For the CDR3, the DNA is TGTGCCAGCAGTTATCCTCTGGCCAGTAAAGAGACCCAGTACTTC.

V gene TRBV5-5 combines with J gene TRBJ1-1; possibly TRBD1 for D (5 bases). The CDR3 runs 14 residues. Germline CDR1 SGHKS, CDR2 YYEKEE (reference sequence). Trimming stripped 4 bases from V and 1 base from J, with 11 bases between. In nucleotides, the CDR3 is TGTGCCAGCAGCACGGGACGGACGAACACTGAAGCTTTCTTT. It codes for CASSTGRTNTEAFF.

This clonotype appeared many times. V gene TRBV28 combines with J gene TRBJ2-7; TRBD2 matches at 12 bases. This CDR3 is 15 amino acids long. Trimming removed 6 bases from V and 4 bases from J; junction bases left unmatched: 7. Germline loops: CDR1 MDHEN, CDR2 SYDVKM. The CDR3 DNA reads as TGTGCCAGCAGGGGGGAGACTAGCGGGAGTTACGAGCAGTACGTC. It is translated as CASRGETSGSYEQYV.

This clonotype has ten or more counts. The chain couples TRBV7-2 to TRBJ2-7, with D possibly TRBD2 on 6 matching bases. V lost 2 bases, J lost 7 bases, and 18 bases lay in between. There are 15 residues in the CDR3. Looked up from germline, CDR1 is SGHTA and CDR2 is FQGNSA. The CDR3 nucleotides read TGTGCCAGCAGCTTAACGGGACTGGGAACGGGGGAGCAGTACTTC. Translation gives CASSLTGLGTGEQYF. The full variable domain, in which reference TRBV7-2 and TRBJ2-7 provide the parts outside the CDR3, is GAGVSQSPSNKVTEKGKDVELRCDPISGHTALYWYRQSLGQGLEFLIYFQGNSAPDKSGLPSDRFSAERTGGSVSTLTIQRTQQEDSAVYLCASSLTGLGTGEQYFGPGTRLTVT.

This rearrangement joins TRBV5-6 to TRBJ2-3; D is unresolved. The CDR3 is 16 amino acids. Germline CDR1 and CDR2: SGHDT and YYEEEE. V lost 0 bases and J lost 0, with 11 bases in between. The CDR3: CASSLVKRRSTDTQYF. CDR3 DNA: TGTGCCAGCAGCTTGGTTAAGAGACGTAGCACAGATACGCAGTATTTT. Full variable domain (outside the CDR3, taken from reference TRBV5-6 and TRBJ2-3): DAGVTQSPTHLIKTRGQQVTLRCSPKSGHDTVSWYQQALGQGPQFIFQYYEEEERQRGNFPDRFSGHQFPNYSSELNVNALLLGDSALYLCASSLVKRRSTDTQYFGPGTRLTVL.

This clonotype has ten or more counts. J is TRBJ2-7 and V is TRBV5-1, with TRBD2 matching over 9 bases. Germline V gene sequence: CDR1 SGHRS, CDR2 YFSETQ. V was pared by 4 bases and J by 3 bases, with 8 bases of the junction left unmatched. The CDR3 sequence is 15 residues long. The CDR3, as DNA: TGCGCCAGCAGCGCCGGCGGGACTAGCCGCTACGAGCAGTACTTC. This gives the protein CASSAGGTSRYEQYF.

In its sample, this clonotype was seen a few times. V is TRBV5-4 and J is TRBJ2-7; 11 bases are shared with TRBD2. The germline V gene has CDR1 SGHNT and CDR2 YYREEE (reference sequence). J gave up 4 bases and V 0 bases, and 3 bases lay outside the gene matches. The CDR3 is 15 amino acids. The CDR3 spells CASSLGTSGGYEQYV. In DNA, the CDR3 is TGTGCCAGCAGCTTGGGCACTAGCGGGGGATACGAGCAGTACGTC.

This clonotype came up a few times. This chain connects TRBV20-1 to TRBJ1-5, with D tentatively TRBD1 (5 bases). CDR1 is DFQATT, CDR2 SNEGSKA, per germline (reference sequence). V shed 0 bases and J shed 9 bases, with 15 bases lying between them. CDR3 length: 14 amino acids. The CDR3 region has the DNA TGCAGTGCTAGAGAGGGTGGACACCTCCTGCCCCAGCATTTT. Protein sequence: CSAREGGHLLPQHF.

This clonotype was observed many times. The V gene is TRBV7-8, the J gene TRBJ1-3, with D uncertain. In germline, CDR1 is SGHVS, CDR2 FQNEAQ. Deletions cut 6 bases from V and 3 bases from J, with 9 bases between. The CDR3 consists of 13 residues. The chain's CDR3 is CASRPPFGNTIYF. In DNA form, the CDR3 reads TGTGCCAGCAGACCGCCATTTGGAAACACCATATATTTT. The variable domain in full, completed from reference TRBV7-8 and TRBJ1-3, reads GAGVSQSPRYKVAKRGQDVALRCDPISGHVSLFWYQQALGQGPEFLTYFQNEAQLDKSGLPSDRFFAERPEGSVSTLKIQRTQQEDSAVYLCASRPPFGNTIYFGEGSWLTVV.

This clonotype has more than one count but fewer than ten. The chain recombines TRBV5-1 with TRBJ1-6; tentatively, D is TRBD1 (5 bases). The CDR3 is made up of 13 amino acids. Germline CDR1 reads SGHRS; CDR2 reads YFSETQ. Trimming took 8 bases from V and 7 from J, leaving 13 bases between them. This CDR3 reads CASKDTSNSPLHF. The DNA for the CDR3 is TGCGCCAGTAAGGACACGTCCAATTCACCCCTCCACTTT.

V gene TRBV7-6 combines with J gene TRBJ2-3; D is ambiguous. This CDR3 comprises 13 residues. V was clipped by 4 bases and J by 4 bases, with 9 bases between them. Germline V lookup: CDR1 SGHVS, CDR2 FNYEAQ. This CDR3 is CASSSPGSDTQYF. The CDR3 nucleotides are TGTGCCAGCAGCTCCCCCGGCTCAGATACGCAGTATTTT.

The V call is TRBV5-1, the J call TRBJ1-6, with 8 nucleotides matching TRBD1. V lost 4 bases to trimming and J lost 4 bases; unmatched junction nucleotides: 4. There are 15 residues in the CDR3. Germline assignment: CDR1 SGHRS and CDR2 YFSETQ. CDR3 in amino acids: CASSPGQGYNSPLHF. DNA for the CDR3: TGCGCCAGCAGCCCCGGACAGGGATATAATTCACCCCTCCACTTT.

In its sample, this clonotype was seen many times. The chain joins TRBV7-6 to TRBJ1-6; D is perhaps TRBD1 (5 bases). From germline, CDR1 is SGHVS and CDR2 FNYEAQ. V lost 7 bases and J 8 bases, leaving 15 bases between the germline ends. The CDR3 length is 14 residues. This CDR3 is CASTRGGVDSPLHF. The CDR3 DNA is TGTGCCAGCACCCGGGGGGGGGTTGATTCACCCCTCCACTTT.

This clonotype was seen ten or more times. This chain joins TRBV7-9 and TRBJ2-7, with D tentatively TRBD1 (6 bases). Between the trimmed V and J ends, which lost 5 bases and 2 bases, there was a span of 13 bases. The CDR3 extends over 14 amino acids. The V gene's germline CDR1 is SEHNR and CDR2 FQNEAQ (reference sequence). The CDR3 nucleotides are TGTGCCAGCAGCCTGGGGACACTGGCCTACGAGCAGTACTTC. Its protein is CASSLGTLAYEQYF.

This clonotype showed up just a few times. The CDR3 sequence: CASGGSGHITSPLHF. DNA for the CDR3: TGTGCCAGCGGCGGATCGGGACACATAACTTCACCCCTCCACTTT. The chain combines TRBV28 with TRBJ1-6; D perhaps matches TRBD1 (6 bases). This CDR3 is 15 amino acids long. Germline V gene sequence: CDR1 MDHEN, CDR2 SYDVKM. V lost 8 bases and J lost 9, with 20 bases in between.

Ten or more counts support this clonotype. The chain couples TRBV10-3 to TRBJ2-1; weak D call: TRBD2 (7 bases). Germline CDR1 ENHRY, CDR2 SYGVKD. The V end was cut by 4 bases, the J end by 7 bases, with 17 bases between. The length of the CDR3 is 15 residues. The CDR3 DNA is TGTGCCATCAGTGGTCATGGGGGGGCCATGAATGAGCAGTTCTTC. The encoded protein is CAISGHGGAMNEQFF.

This clonotype has ten or more counts. V gene TRBV4-2 combines with J gene TRBJ2-7; tentatively, D is TRBD1 (6 bases). Trimming removed 1 base from V and 2 bases from J, with 12 bases in between. The germline V gene has CDR1 LGHNA and CDR2 YNFKEQ. The CDR3 totals 15 residues. The CDR3 sequence is CASSQGQGNPYEQYF. The CDR3 bases are TGTGCCAGCAGCCAAGGCCAGGGGAACCCCTACGAGCAGTACTTC.

The rearrangement joins TRBV20-1 to TRBJ1-2; D gene uncertain. The CDR3 runs to 12 residues. CDR1 and CDR2 (germline): DFQATT, SNEGSKA (reference sequence). V lost 5 bases to trimming and J lost 4 bases, with 11 bases between them. The CDR3 spells CSASGPFYGYTF. The CDR3 nucleotides are TGCAGTGCTTCGGGCCCTTTCTATGGCTACACCTTC.

The rearrangement uses TRBV20-1 and TRBJ1-4, with 8 bases fitting TRBD1. Trimming took 1 base from V and 3 from J; bases not matched to a gene: 4. This CDR3 comprises 15 residues. Germline CDR1 is DFQATT and CDR2 is SNEGSKA (reference sequence). CDR3 loop: CSARGQGAANEKLFF. Here the CDR3 DNA reads TGCAGTGCTAGAGGCCAGGGGGCGGCTAATGAAAAACTGTTTTTT.

The CDR3 coding sequence is TGCGCCAGCACCCTCGGACACGGGGGTGAAGCTTTCTTT. It specifies CASTLGHGGEAFF. J is TRBJ1-1 and V is TRBV4-3; D is possibly TRBD1 (5 bases). The CDR3 runs 13 residues. The V and J ends lost 7 bases and 7 bases respectively, with 16 bases between them. Germline lookup yields CDR1 LGHNA and CDR2 YSLEER.

Ten or more counts support this clonotype. The V gene is TRBV20-1, the J gene TRBJ2-5; TRBD1 matches 8 bases. Germline CDR1 and CDR2: DFQATT and SNEGSKA (reference sequence). The CDR3 totals 13 residues. The J segment lost 5 bases and the V segment lost 7 bases, leaving 9 bases of the junction unmatched. The CDR3 DNA reads TGCAGTGGCCAAGACAGGGGCACGGAGACCCAGTACTTC. It is translated as CSGQDRGTETQYF.